The 4 T cell receptor beta chains below were found in one sample sequenced in a study of CD8+ T cells in alopecia areata. Extraction and reverse transcription of RNA yielded cDNA as the sequencing template. Data came from immunoSEQ multiplex PCR; TCRdb stores just in-frame clones and leaves some out. The sample lists fewer than 40,000 clones, 45% to 65% occurring once. Roughly 5 patients' sorted CD4+ cells yielded CD25+CD127- cells. Material for sequencing was CD4+ Tregs sorted from blood. The receptors originated from a human donor with alopecia areata.

The chain combines TRBV30 with TRBJ2-7, with 8 nucleotides matching TRBD2. Germline CDR1 is GTSNPN and CDR2 is SVGIG (reference sequence). The CDR3 is 15 residues long. Trimming took 2 bases from V and 5 from J; bases not matched to a gene: 11. The CDR3 is CAWSPRTSRVDEQYF. The CDR3 nucleotides read TGTGCCTGGAGTCCGCGGACTAGCAGGGTTGACGAGCAGTACTTC.

This clone was counted between two and nine times. In nucleotides, the CDR3 is TGCGCCAGCAGCCAAGATTTCGGGCGCAATCAGCCCCAGCATTTT. Translated: CASSQDFGRNQPQHF. This chain joins TRBV4-3 and TRBJ1-5; no firm D call. CDR3 size: 15 residues. Germline V CDR1 and CDR2: LGHNA, YSLEER. The V and J ends lost 0 bases and 2 bases respectively, with 8 bases between them.

The CDR3, as DNA: TGTGCCAGCAGTGTGGACCGGCAATCAGCCCAGCATTTT. Its translation is CASSVDRQSAQHF. J is TRBJ1-5 and V is TRBV6-5; D gene ambiguous. Germline lookup yields CDR1 MNHEY and CDR2 SVGAGI. The CDR3 runs to 13 residues. The V end was cut by 5 bases, the J end by 11 bases, with 16 bases between.

This clone was counted between two and nine times. This chain links TRBV4-1 with TRBJ1-2; the D gene is possibly TRBD1 (6 bases). The CDR3 loop spans 15 amino acids. Germline-derived CDR1 and CDR2 are MGHRA and YSYEKL. Trimming took off 0 bases at V and 3 bases at J, with 11 bases between the two ends. The CDR3 here is CASSQEGAVYYGYTF. DNA of the CDR3: TGCGCCAGCAGCCAAGAGGGGGCGGTATACTATGGCTACACCTTC.